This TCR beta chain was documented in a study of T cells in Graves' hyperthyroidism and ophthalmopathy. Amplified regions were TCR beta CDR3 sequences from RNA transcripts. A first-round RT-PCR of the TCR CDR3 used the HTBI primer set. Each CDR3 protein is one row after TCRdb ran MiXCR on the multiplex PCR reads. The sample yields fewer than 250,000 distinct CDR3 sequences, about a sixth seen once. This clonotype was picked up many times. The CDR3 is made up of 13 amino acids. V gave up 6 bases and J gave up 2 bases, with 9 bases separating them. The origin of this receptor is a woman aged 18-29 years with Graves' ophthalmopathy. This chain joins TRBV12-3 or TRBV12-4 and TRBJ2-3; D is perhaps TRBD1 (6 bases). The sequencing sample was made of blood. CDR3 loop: CASRGHPTDTQYF. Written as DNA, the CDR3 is TGTGCCAGCAGGGGACACCCCACAGATACGCAGTATTTT.